These 4 T cell receptor beta chains came from one sample sequenced in a study of beta chain features in type 1 diabetes. Their antigen targets remain unknown. Notes on the study in general: For Type 1 diabetes patients, all four CD4+ subsets carried TCRB CDR3s that were moderately but significantly shorter.

Expressed TCRB transcripts were sequenced because the isolated RNA had all been reverse transcribed beforehand. Some clones are missing from TCRdb's copy, which holds only in-frame ones; the method was immunoSEQ multiplex PCR. The sample carries 160,000 or so clones, roughly 65% recorded once. The sequenced material came from naive CD4+ T cells from blood. These receptors were taken from a man aged 25-40 years with type 1 diabetes.

The chain carries TRBV2 and TRBJ2-5; D assignment may be TRBD1 or TRBD2 (5 bases each). The CDR3 has 15 residues. Germline CDR1 and CDR2: SNHLY and FYNNEI. V was trimmed by 4 bases and J by 3 bases, leaving 15 bases between them. In nucleotides, the CDR3 is TGTGCCAGCAGTGGTACGGGCCTGGGGGAAGAGACCCAGTACTTC. This gives the protein CASSGTGLGEETQYF.

The chain uses TRBV6-1 and TRBJ1-6; D is perhaps TRBD1 (5 bases). V lost 6 bases to trimming and J lost 10 bases, with 25 bases between them. Germline-derived CDR1 and CDR2 are MNHNS and SASEGT. There are 17 residues in the CDR3. This CDR3 is CASREPPITGPVSPLHF. The CDR3 coding sequence is TGTGCCAGCAGAGAACCCCCGATCACAGGCCCTGTATCACCCCTCCACTTT.

The rearrangement joins TRBV5-6 to TRBJ2-5; D ambiguous. The CDR3 spans 13 residues. Trimming pared 3 bases from V and 4 bases from J, leaving 10 bases between. The germline V gene encodes CDR1 SGHDT and CDR2 YYEEEE. DNA for the CDR3: TGTGCCAGCAGCTGGGCCTCAATAGAGACCCAGTACTTC. Amino acid sequence: CASSWASIETQYF.

The chain recombines TRBV29-1 with TRBJ2-3, with D perhaps matching TRBD1 or TRBD2 (5 bases each). The CDR3 consists of 14 residues. CDR1 is SQVTM, CDR2 ANQGSEA, per germline. V was shortened by 2 bases and J by 6 bases, with 15 bases between the two germline ends. CDR3 sequence reads: CSVERQPRADTQYF. CDR3 sequence (DNA): TGCAGCGTTGAAAGACAGCCGAGGGCCGATACGCAGTATTTT.